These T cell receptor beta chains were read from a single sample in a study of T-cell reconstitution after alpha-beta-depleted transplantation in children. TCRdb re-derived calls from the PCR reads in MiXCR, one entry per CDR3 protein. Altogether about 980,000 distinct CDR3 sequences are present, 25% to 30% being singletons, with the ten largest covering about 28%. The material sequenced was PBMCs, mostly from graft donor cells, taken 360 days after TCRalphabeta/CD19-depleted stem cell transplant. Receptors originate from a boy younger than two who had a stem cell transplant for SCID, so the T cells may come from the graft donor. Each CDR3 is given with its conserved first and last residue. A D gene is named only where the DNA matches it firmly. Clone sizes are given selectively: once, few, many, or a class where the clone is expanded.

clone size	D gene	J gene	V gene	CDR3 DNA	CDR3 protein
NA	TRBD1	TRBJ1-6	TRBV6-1	TGTGCCAGCAGCCCCCGGGACAGGATTTCACCCCTCCACTTT	CASSPRDRISPLHF
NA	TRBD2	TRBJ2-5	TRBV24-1	TGTGCCACCAGTGAGGGAGGGACCCAGAGAGAGACCCAGTACTTC	CATSEGGTQRETQYF
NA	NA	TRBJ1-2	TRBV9	TGTGCCAGCAGCGTAGCTGGATCCGGGGTAGCCACCTTC	CASSVAGSGVATF
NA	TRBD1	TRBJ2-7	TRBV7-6	TGTGCCAGCAGCCCTTTTGGGACAGGGGCCCGCCGGGAGCAGTACTTC	CASSPFGTGARREQYF
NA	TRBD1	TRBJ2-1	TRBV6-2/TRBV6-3	TGTGCCAGCAGTTACGGGACAGTAAGCAATGAGCAGTTCTTC	CASSYGTVSNEQFF
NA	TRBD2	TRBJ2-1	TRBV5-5	TGTGCCAGCAGCTGGGGACTAGCGGGGGCCACCTACAATGAGCAGTTCTTC	CASSWGLAGATYNEQFF
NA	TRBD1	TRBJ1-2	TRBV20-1	TGCAGTGCCCGGCCGGGACAGGGATCCTATGGCTACACCTTC	CSARPGQGSYGYTF
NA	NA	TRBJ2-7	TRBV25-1	TGTGCCAGCAGCCCCATTCCCGATCAGGGGTCCTACGAGCAGTACTTC	CASSPIPDQGSYEQYF
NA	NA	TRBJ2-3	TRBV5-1	TGCGCCAGCAGAAGTCCCGGCGGGGTAAATACGCAGTATTTT	CASRSPGGVNTQYF
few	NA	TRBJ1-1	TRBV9	TGTGCCAGCAGCGTAGACCCCCAGGGATCGAACACTGAAGCTTTCTTT	CASSVDPQGSNTEAFF
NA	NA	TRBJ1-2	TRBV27	TGTGCCAGCAGGCCCGGGACCAGCGGCTATGGCTACACCTTC	CASRPGTSGYGYTF
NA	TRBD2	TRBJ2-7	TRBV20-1	TGCAGTGCTCGTGTAGCGGGGGGGGACTACGAGCAGTACTTC	CSARVAGGDYEQYF
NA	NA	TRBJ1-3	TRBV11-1	TGTGCCAGCAGCTTAATCCAGGGACCACTAATAAACGGGAACACCATATATTTT	CASSLIQGPLINGNTIYF
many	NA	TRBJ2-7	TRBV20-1	TGCAGCGCCAGCGGATCCTACGAGCAGTACTTC	CSASGSYEQYF
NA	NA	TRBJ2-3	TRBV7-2	TGTGCCAGCAGCTTAAGTTTTGGGGGGTCGGGCACAGATACGCAGTATTTT	CASSLSFGGSGTDTQYF
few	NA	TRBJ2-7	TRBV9	TGTGCCAGCAGCGTAGAGGGCAGCTCCTACGAGCAGTACTTC	CASSVEGSSYEQYF
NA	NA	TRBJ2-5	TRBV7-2	TGTGCCAGCAGCTTAAGGGCGCTCCAAGAGACCCAGTACTTC	CASSLRALQETQYF
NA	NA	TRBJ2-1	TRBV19	TGTGCCAGTAGTAGCTACACTAGATCGGGTAACAATGAGCAGTTCTTC	CASSSYTRSGNNEQFF
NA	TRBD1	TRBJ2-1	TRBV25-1	TGTGCCAGCAGTGATAGCAGGGGGCCTAACAATGAGCAGTTCTTC	CASSDSRGPNNEQFF
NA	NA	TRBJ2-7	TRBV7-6	TGTGCCAGCGGAGACGGACCCTACGAGCAGTACTTC	CASGDGPYEQYF
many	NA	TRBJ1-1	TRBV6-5	TGTGCCAGCAGTTATTCCGAAGGGAACACTGAAGCTTTCTTT	CASSYSEGNTEAFF
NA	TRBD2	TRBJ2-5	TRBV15	TGTGCCACCAGCAGAGATCCCCAACTAGCGGGGGTGACCCAGTACTTC	CATSRDPQLAGVTQYF
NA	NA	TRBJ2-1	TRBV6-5	TGTGCCAGCAGTTACTCCGGTCGGCACTACAATGAGCAGTTCTTC	CASSYSGRHYNEQFF
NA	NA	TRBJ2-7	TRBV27	TGTGCCAGCAGTCTATCTCAGATTGGCGAGCAGTACTTC	CASSLSQIGEQYF
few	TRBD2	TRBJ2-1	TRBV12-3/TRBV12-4	TGTGCCAGCACCATCACGGGACTAGACGCTGAGCAGTTCTTC	CASTITGLDAEQFF
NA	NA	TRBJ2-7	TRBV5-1	TGCGCCAGCAGCAGAGGGACACCCACCTCCGAGCAGTACTTC	CASSRGTPTSEQYF
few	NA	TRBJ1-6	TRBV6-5	TGTGCCAGCAGTTACCTGGGGGCAAGTGATAATTCACCCCTCCACTTT	CASSYLGASDNSPLHF
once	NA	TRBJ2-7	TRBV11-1	TGTGCCAGCAGCCCCCGGGTTTACTACGAGCAGTACTTC	CASSPRVYYEQYF
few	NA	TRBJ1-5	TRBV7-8	TGTGCCAGCAGCTTAGCGGGGCCCCAGCATTTT	CASSLAGPQHF
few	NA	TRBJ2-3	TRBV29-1	TGCAGCGTTGAAACCCAATTTGATACGCAGTATTTT	CSVETQFDTQYF
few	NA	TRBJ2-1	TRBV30	TGTGCCTGGACGGCCAGGGCACCCTACAATGAGCAGTTCTTC	CAWTARAPYNEQFF
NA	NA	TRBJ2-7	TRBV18	TGTGCCAGCTCGAACAGTAAAACCTACGAGCAGTACTTC	CASSNSKTYEQYF
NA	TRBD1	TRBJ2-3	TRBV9	TGTGCCAGCACGAATCCGGGACAGACGCAGTATTTT	CASTNPGQTQYF
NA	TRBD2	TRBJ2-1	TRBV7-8	TGTGCCAGCAGCTCAAGGACTAGCTACAATGAGCAGTTCTTC	CASSSRTSYNEQFF
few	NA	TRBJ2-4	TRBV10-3	TGTGCCACCGGACAGAGAGATAACATTCAGTACTTC	CATGQRDNIQYF
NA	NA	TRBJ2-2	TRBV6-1	TGTGCCAGCAGCGCCCTAAGGAGTTGGGGGACCGGGGAGCTGTTTTTT	CASSALRSWGTGELFF
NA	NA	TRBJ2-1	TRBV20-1	TGCAGCGCCTCCCAAGCCTACAATGAGCAGTTCTTC	CSASQAYNEQFF
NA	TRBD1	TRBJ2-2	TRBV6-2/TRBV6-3	TGTGCCAGCAGTGGACAGGGGGCCTCGCTTTACACCGGGGAGCTGTTTTTT	CASSGQGASLYTGELFF
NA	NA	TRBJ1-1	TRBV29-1	TGCAGCGTTCAAGGGGCTGAAATAAACACTGAAGCTTTCTTT	CSVQGAEINTEAFF
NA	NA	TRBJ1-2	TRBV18	TGTGCCAGCTCACCAGATGGACAGACACTCTATGGCTACACCTTC	CASSPDGQTLYGYTF
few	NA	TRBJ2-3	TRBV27	TGTGCCAGCAGTATATATTCTAGGACAGATACGCAGTATTTT	CASSIYSRTDTQYF
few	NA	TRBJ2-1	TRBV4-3	TGCGCCAGCAGCCATAGGGCACAGGCAGGTTACAATGAGCAGTTCTTC	CASSHRAQAGYNEQFF
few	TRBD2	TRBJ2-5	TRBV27	TGTGCCAGCAGTCAAGAGAGCGCACTAGCGGGGGGGGAGTACCAAGAGACCCAGTACTTC	CASSQESALAGGEYQETQYF
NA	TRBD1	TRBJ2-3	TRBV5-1	TGCGCCAGCAGACAGGGGCCCGCCCCCTCCACAGATACGCAGTATTTT	CASRQGPAPSTDTQYF
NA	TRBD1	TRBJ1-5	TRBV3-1	TGTGCCAGCAGTCGCCGGACAGGGCCCCTGCGGCGGGATCAGCCCCAGCATTTT	CASSRRTGPLRRDQPQHF